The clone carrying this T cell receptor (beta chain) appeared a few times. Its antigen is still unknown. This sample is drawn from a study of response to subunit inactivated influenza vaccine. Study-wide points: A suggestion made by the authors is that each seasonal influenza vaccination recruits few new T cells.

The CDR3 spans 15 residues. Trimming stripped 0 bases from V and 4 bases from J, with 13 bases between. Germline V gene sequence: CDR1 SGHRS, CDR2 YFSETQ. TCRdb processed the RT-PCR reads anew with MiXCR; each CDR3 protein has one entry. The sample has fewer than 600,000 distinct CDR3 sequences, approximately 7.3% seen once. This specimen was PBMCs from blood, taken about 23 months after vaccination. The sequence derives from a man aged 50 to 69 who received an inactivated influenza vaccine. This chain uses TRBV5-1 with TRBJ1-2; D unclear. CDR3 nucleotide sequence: TGCGCCAGCAGCTTGGCGGCCTTTTGGCCCTATGGCTACACCTTC. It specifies CASSLAAFWPYGYTF. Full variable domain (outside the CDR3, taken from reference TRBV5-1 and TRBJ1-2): KAGVTQTPRYLIKTRGQQVTLSCSPISGHRSVSWYQQTPGQGLQFLFEYFSETQRNKGNFPGRFSGRQFSNSRSEMNVSTLELGDSALYLCASSLAAFWPYGYTFGSGTRLTVV.